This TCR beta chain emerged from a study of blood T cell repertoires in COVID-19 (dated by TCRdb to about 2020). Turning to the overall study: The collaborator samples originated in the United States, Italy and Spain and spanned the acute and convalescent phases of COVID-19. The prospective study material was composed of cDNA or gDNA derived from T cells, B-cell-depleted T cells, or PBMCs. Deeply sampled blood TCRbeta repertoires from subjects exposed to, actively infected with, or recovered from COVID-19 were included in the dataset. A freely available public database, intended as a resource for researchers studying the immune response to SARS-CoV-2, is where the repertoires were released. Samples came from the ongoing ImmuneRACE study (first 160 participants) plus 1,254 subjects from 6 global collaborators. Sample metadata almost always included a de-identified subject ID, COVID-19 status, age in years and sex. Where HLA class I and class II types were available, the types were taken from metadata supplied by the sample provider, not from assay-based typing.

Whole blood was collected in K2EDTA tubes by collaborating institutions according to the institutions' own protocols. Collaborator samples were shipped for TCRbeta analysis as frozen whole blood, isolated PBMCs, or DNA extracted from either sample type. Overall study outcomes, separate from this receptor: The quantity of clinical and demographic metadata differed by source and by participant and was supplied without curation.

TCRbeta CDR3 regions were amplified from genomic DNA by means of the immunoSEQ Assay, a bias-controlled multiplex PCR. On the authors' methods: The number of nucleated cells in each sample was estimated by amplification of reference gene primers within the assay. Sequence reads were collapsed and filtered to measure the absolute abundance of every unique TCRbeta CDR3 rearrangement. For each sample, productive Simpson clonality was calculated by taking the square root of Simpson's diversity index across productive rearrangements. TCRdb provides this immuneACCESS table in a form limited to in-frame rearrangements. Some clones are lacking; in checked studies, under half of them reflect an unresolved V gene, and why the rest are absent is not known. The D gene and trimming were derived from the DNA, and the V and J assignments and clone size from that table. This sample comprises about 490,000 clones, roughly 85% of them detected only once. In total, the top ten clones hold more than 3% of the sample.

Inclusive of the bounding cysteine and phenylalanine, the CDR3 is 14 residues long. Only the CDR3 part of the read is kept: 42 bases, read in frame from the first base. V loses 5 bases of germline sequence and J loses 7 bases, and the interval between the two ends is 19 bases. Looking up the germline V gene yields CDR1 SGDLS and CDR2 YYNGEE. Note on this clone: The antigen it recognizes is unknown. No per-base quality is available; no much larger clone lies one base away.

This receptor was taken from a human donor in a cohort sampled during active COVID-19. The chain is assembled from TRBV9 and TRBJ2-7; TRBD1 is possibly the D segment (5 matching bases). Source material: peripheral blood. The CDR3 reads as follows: CASSATGRSREQYF. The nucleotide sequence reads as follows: TGTGCCAGCAGTGCCACAGGAAGGTCGAGGGAGCAGTACTTC.